The rows below give T cell receptor beta chains drawn from one sample of a study of cytomegalovirus exposure and HLA in healthy donors. Profiling relied on immunoSEQ multiplex PCR, and the TCRdb table lists in-frame clones only, not all of them. Of approximately 140,000 clones listed, 65% to 85% are singletons. Sequencing used PBMCs. Source of these receptors: a woman aged 40-49 years in good health and CMV-seropositive. Each CDR3 is given with its conserved first and last residue. D genes are given only for firm matches. Size is omitted from some rows. Given values are once, few, many or a class for expanded clones.

clone size,V gene,J gene,D gene,CDR3 protein,CDR3 DNA
-,TRBV2,TRBJ2-3,TRBD2,CASRWASGGYTDTQYF,TGTGCCAGCCGCTGGGCTAGCGGGGGGTACACAGATACGCAGTATTTT
-,TRBV18,TRBJ2-3,-,CASSPGFTDTQYF,TGTGCCAGCTCACCGGGCTTTACAGATACGCAGTATTTT
-,TRBV6-1,TRBJ1-1,-,CASRTGMWTEAFF,TGTGCCAGCAGAACAGGTATGTGGACTGAAGCTTTCTTT
-,TRBV5-4,TRBJ1-1,-,CASSYGMEAFF,TGTGCCAGCAGCTACGGGATGGAAGCTTTCTTT
-,TRBV5-1,TRBJ2-7,TRBD1,CASSSGGRVEQYF,TGCGCCAGCAGCTCAGGGGGACGGGTCGAGCAGTACTTC
once,TRBV10-1,TRBJ2-2,TRBD1,CASSENRGQTNTGELFF,TGCGCCAGCAGTGAGAATAGGGGACAGACGAACACCGGGGAGCTGTTTTTT
-,TRBV21-1,TRBJ2-3,-,CAPGTTSTDTQYF,TGTGCCCCCGGGACTACTAGCACAGATACGCAGTATTTT
-,TRBV5-1,TRBJ2-3,TRBD2,CASSVGTSGGSDTQYF,TGCGCCAGCAGCGTCGGGACTAGCGGGGGATCAGATACGCAGTATTTT
few,TRBV6-1,TRBJ1-2,-,CASSLLQTYGYTF,TGTGCCAGCAGTTTGCTACAGACCTATGGCTACACCTTC
-,TRBV5-4,TRBJ1-2,-,CASSSDGNYGYTF,TGTGCCAGCAGCTCCGACGGGAACTATGGCTACACCTTC
few,TRBV5-1,TRBJ2-6,TRBD2,CASSLTGQAGGANVLTF,TGCGCCAGCAGCTTGACGGGGCAAGCGGGGGGGGCCAACGTCCTGACTTTC
-,TRBV7-9,TRBJ1-2,-,CASSLGGGYTF,TGTGCCAGCAGCTTGGGGGGAGGCTACACCTTC
-,TRBV28,TRBJ1-6,TRBD1,CASSLAIGTGVSPLHF,TGTGCCAGCAGTTTAGCGATTGGGACAGGGGTTTCACCCCTCCACTTT
-,TRBV2,TRBJ2-3,TRBD2,CASSDGLAGEVDTQYF,TGTGCCAGCAGTGACGGACTAGCGGGGGAGGTGGATACGCAGTATTTT
-,TRBV19,TRBJ2-2,TRBD1,CASRRGQGTGELFF,TGTGCCTCGCGGAGGGGACAGGGAACCGGGGAGCTGTTTTTT
-,TRBV25-1,TRBJ2-1,-,CASSESGPPNEQFF,TGTGCCAGCAGTGAATCAGGGCCGCCTAATGAGCAGTTCTTC
-,TRBV5-1,TRBJ2-5,-,CASSLMGQTKETQYF,TGCGCCAGCAGCTTAATGGGTCAGACTAAGGAGACCCAGTACTTC
-,TRBV5-1,TRBJ1-1,-,CASSLGQFMNTEAFF,TGCGCCAGCAGCTTGGGACAGTTTATGAACACTGAAGCTTTCTTT
-,TRBV14,TRBJ1-2,-,CASSHITDNYGYTF,TGTGCCAGCAGCCACATAACAGATAACTATGGCTACACCTTC
-,TRBV28,TRBJ2-1,-,CASSSTGGDYNEQFF,TGTGCCAGCAGCTCAACAGGGGGGGACTACAATGAGCAGTTCTTC
-,TRBV9,TRBJ1-3,-,CASSVGGLSGNTIYF,TGTGCCAGCAGCGTAGGAGGGCTCTCTGGAAACACCATATATTTT
-,TRBV11-3,TRBJ2-1,-,CASSLSSGSYNEQFF,TGTGCCAGCAGCTTATCCTCCGGCTCCTACAATGAGCAGTTCTTC
-,TRBV6-6,TRBJ2-1,TRBD2,CASSYSGTSAQQFF,TGTGCCAGCAGTTACTCAGGGACTAGCGCCCAGCAGTTCTTC
-,TRBV7-6,TRBJ2-7,-,CASSRNREPYEQYF,TGTGCCAGCAGCAGGAATAGGGAGCCCTACGAGCAGTACTTC
-,TRBV7-2,TRBJ2-3,-,CASSLAGAYTDTQYF,TGTGCCAGCAGCTTAGCTGGTGCGTACACAGATACGCAGTATTTT
-,TRBV10-2,TRBJ1-6,-,CASSEQGESPLHF,TGCGCCAGCAGTGAACAGGGTGAATCACCCCTCCACTTT
-,TRBV5-1,TRBJ2-5,TRBD2,CASKRDEETQYF,TGCGCCAGCAAGCGGGACGAAGAGACCCAGTACTTC
-,TRBV4-2,TRBJ2-3,-,CASSHTATDTQYF,TGTGCCAGCAGCCACACAGCCACAGATACGCAGTATTTT
-,TRBV19,TRBJ1-2,-,CASSPDRNYGYTF,TGTGCCAGTAGCCCCGACAGGAACTATGGCTACACCTTC
-,TRBV9,TRBJ2-2,TRBD2,CASSVSWGGTGELFF,TGTGCCAGCAGCGTATCGTGGGGGGGCACCGGGGAGCTGTTTTTT
-,TRBV5-4,TRBJ2-1,-,CASSTAVGEQFF,TGTGCCAGCAGCACAGCAGTAGGTGAGCAGTTCTTC
-,TRBV7-9,TRBJ1-1,-,CSSIPRDRGAFF,TGTTCCAGCATTCCCCGGGACCGGGGGGCTTTCTTT
once,TRBV6-6,TRBJ2-2,-,CASSRTTPNTGELFF,TGTGCCAGCAGCCGGACAACTCCGAACACCGGGGAGCTGTTTTTT
-,TRBV28,TRBJ2-1,TRBD1,CASSLASGTGVNEQFF,TGTGCCAGCAGTTTAGCCTCCGGGACAGGGGTTAATGAGCAGTTCTTC
-,TRBV7-9,TRBJ1-1,-,CASSLRAGTEAFF,TGTGCCAGCAGCTTACGGGCGGGCACTGAAGCTTTCTTT